These 8 T cell receptor beta chains came from one sample sequenced in a study of Graves' ophthalmopathy and Graves' hyperthyroidism. For repertoire sequencing, the TCR beta CDR3 regions were amplified from RNA transcripts. First-round RT-PCR used HTBI primers; second-round multiplex PCR followed. TCRdb recomputed calls from the multiplex PCR reads with MiXCR, one row per CDR3 protein. The sample has around 670,000 distinct CDR3 sequences; roughly 40% are singletons. Sequencing was performed on peripheral blood. These receptors all come from an adult man with Graves' ophthalmopathy.

As concerns this clonotype: This may be a read error: a much more frequent sequence differs by one nucleotide. This chain joins TRBV2 and TRBJ2-5, with 10 bases that match TRBD2. The CDR3 runs to 13 residues. The J segment lost 5 bases and the V segment lost 4 bases, leaving 1 base of the junction unmatched. In germline, CDR1 is SNHLY, CDR2 FYNNEI. Written as DNA, the CDR3 is TGTGCCAGCAGTGGGGGACTAGCGGAGACCCAGTACTTC. It codes for CASSGGLAETQYF.

V gene TRBV7-6 combines with J gene TRBJ1-6; TRBD1 is a possible D gene (5 bases). Trimming left V 1 base short and J 6 bases short, with 10 bases between. The CDR3 contains 15 residues. Germline CDR1 SGHVS, CDR2 FNYEAQ. The CDR3 bases are TGTGCCAGCAGCTTAGGACAGTTAATTAATTCACCCCTCCACTTT. Translation: CASSLGQLINSPLHF.

The V and J genes are TRBV15 and TRBJ1-3, with a possible D match to TRBD1 (6 bases). CDR3 size: 15 residues. Deletions cut 1 base from V and 0 bases from J, with 7 bases between. CDR1 LNHNV and CDR2 YYDKDF come from the germline V gene (reference sequence). CDR3: CATSRGGLSGNTIYF. The CDR3 nucleotides are TGTGCCACCAGCAGAGGGGGGCTCTCTGGAAACACCATATATTTT.

The CDR3 protein is CSLPLGGGSAETQYF. The CDR3 DNA sequence: TGCAGCCTTCCGTTGGGGGGGGGCTCCGCAGAGACCCAGTACTTC. The V call is TRBV20-1, the J call TRBJ2-5, with D maybe TRBD2 (7 bases). Germline V lookup: CDR1 DFQATT, CDR2 SNEGSKA (reference sequence). The CDR3 is made up of 15 amino acids.

The chain couples TRBV2 to TRBJ1-6; 9 nucleotides agree with TRBD1. Germline assignment: CDR1 SNHLY and CDR2 FYNNEI. V lost 5 bases, J lost 7 bases, and 9 bases stayed unmatched. This CDR3 comprises 16 residues. CDR3 region: CASSHRDRVDNSPLHF. DNA for the CDR3: TGTGCCAGCAGTCACCGGGACAGGGTGGACAATTCACCCCTCCACTTT.

The table lists this clonotype with a few counts. This chain connects TRBV11-1 to TRBJ1-1, with D uncertain. Germline CDR1 SGHAT, CDR2 FQDESV (reference sequence). CDR3 length: 14 residues. The V gene lost 1 base and the J gene lost 4 bases, with 10 bases spanning the gap. The CDR3 reads CASSLDSEVTEAFF. CDR3 bases: TGTGCCAGCAGCTTAGACAGCGAGGTCACTGAAGCTTTCTTT.

This clonotype was observed a few times. The chain's CDR3 is CASSSLEAGANVLTF. The CDR3 DNA follows: TGTGCCAGCAGCTCGTTAGAAGCCGGGGCCAACGTCCTGACTTTC. V usage is TRBV5-4 and J usage is TRBJ2-6; D ambiguous. With 3 bases removed from V and 4 bases from J, the gap between germline ends came to 11 bases. The germline V gene has CDR1 SGHNT and CDR2 YYREEE (reference sequence). The length of the CDR3 is 15 residues.

The chain carries TRBV15 and TRBJ2-5, with 8 bases that match TRBD1. This CDR3 contains 16 residues. Germline V gives CDR1 LNHNV, CDR2 YYDKDF (reference sequence). Unmatched junction bases numbered 11, after V lost 3 bases and J lost 5 bases. In DNA form, the CDR3 reads TGTGCCACCAGCAGTAGCGTGCGGACAGGGTTGGAGACCCAGTACTTC. Its translation is CATSSSVRTGLETQYF.